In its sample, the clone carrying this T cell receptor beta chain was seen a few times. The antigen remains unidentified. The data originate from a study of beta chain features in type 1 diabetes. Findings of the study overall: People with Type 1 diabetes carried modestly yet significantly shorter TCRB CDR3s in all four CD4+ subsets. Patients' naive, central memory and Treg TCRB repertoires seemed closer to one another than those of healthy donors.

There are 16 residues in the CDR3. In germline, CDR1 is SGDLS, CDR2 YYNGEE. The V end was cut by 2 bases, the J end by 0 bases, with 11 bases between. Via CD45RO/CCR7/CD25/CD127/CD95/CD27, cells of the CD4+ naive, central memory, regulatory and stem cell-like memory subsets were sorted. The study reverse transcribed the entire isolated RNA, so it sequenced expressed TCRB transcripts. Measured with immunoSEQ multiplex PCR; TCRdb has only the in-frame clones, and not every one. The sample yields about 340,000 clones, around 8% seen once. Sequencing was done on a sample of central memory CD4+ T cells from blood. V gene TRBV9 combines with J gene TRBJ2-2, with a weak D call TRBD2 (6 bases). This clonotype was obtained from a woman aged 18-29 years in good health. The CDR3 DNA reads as TGTGCCAGCAGCGTCCTAGCGTCCGCGAACACCGGGGAGCTGTTTTTT. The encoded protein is CASSVLASANTGELFF.